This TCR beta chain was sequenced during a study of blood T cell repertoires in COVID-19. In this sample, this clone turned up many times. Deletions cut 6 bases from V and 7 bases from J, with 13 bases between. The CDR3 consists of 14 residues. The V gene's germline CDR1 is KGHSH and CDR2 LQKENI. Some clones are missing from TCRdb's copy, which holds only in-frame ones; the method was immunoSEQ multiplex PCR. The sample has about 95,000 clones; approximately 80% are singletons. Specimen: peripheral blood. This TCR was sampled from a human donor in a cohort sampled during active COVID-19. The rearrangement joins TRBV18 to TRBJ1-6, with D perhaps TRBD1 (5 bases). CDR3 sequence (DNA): TGTGCCAGCTCCTGGACAAGCCGCAATTCACCCCTCCACTTT. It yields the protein CASSWTSRNSPLHF.